This T cell receptor (beta chain) emerged from a study of blood T cells in healthy people across ages. This clonotype was detected ten times or more. As yet, its antigen is unknown. Primed by a sample-barcoded 5' primer and a J-beta primer mix, a second PCR proceeded for 7 to 11 cycles. Each CDR3 protein gets one entry after TCRdb re-called the 5' RACE reads with MiXCR. This table has 2 million or so distinct CDR3 sequences, around 48% appearing once. Whole-study results and caveats: There were more naive CD4+ cells and higher diversity in long-lived donors than in aged donors. Strongly correlated with naive T cell percentage was TCR beta diversity. Older age went with lower TCR beta diversity per million T cells, in a roughly linear way. The donors' CMV status was not determined, possibly confounding changes in expanded clonotypes.

Sequencing was carried out using blood. The sequence was obtained from a middle-aged woman in good health.

The CDR3 loop reads CSALGYGYTF. The CDR3 DNA reads as TGCAGCGCCTTGGGCTATGGCTACACCTTC. The genes are TRBV20-1 and TRBJ1-2, with no clear D. The CDR3 is 10 amino acids. The V gene's germline CDR1 is DFQATT and CDR2 SNEGSKA (reference sequence).